Listed below are T cell receptor beta chains from one sample, sequenced in a study of radiation and T cells in renal cell carcinoma. The data were produced by immunoSEQ multiplex PCR, yet TCRdb's version contains in-frame clones alone and is incomplete. Of about 130,000 clones in the sample, more than 70% were seen once. The sample in question was blood, obtained from a patient whose treatment included radiotherapy and nephrectomy. The receptor set was obtained from a woman in her 70s with renal cell carcinoma. Both conserved end residues are part of each CDR3. Each record gives: clone size, V gene, D gene, J gene, CDR3 protein, CDR3 DNA. A D gene is named only where the DNA matches it firmly. Clone size is given for some rows only: seen once, a few or many times, or a class if the clone is expanded.

>.|TRBV28|.|TRBJ2-7
CASSLLATGRGGYEQYF
TGTGCCAGCAGTTTACTCGCGACAGGTCGAGGCGGCTACGAGCAGTACTTC
>.|TRBV9|TRBD1|TRBJ2-5
CASSAGTAGTQYF
TGTGCCAGCAGCGCCGGGACAGCAGGGACCCAGTACTTC
>.|TRBV4-2|.|TRBJ2-1
CASSPLERAYNEQFF
TGTGCCAGCAGCCCCCTGGAGCGCGCCTACAATGAGCAGTTCTTC
>once|TRBV25-1|.|TRBJ1-2
CASSESGELGLYGYTF
TGTGCCAGCAGTGAATCCGGGGAATTGGGCCTCTATGGCTACACCTTC
>.|TRBV10-1|.|TRBJ2-7
CATWDILSYEQYF
TGCGCCACCTGGGACATATTGTCCTACGAGCAGTACTTC
>.|TRBV27|.|TRBJ1-6
CASRGPVSSYNSPLHF
TGTGCCAGCAGGGGACCCGTCAGCTCCTATAATTCACCCCTCCACTTT
>.|TRBV10-3|.|TRBJ2-7
CAISDRDKEHPYEQYF
TGTGCCATCAGTGACCGGGACAAGGAACACCCTTACGAGCAGTACTTC
>.|TRBV25-1|.|TRBJ1-4
CASSRTGPFNEKLFF
TGTGCCAGCAGTAGAACAGGACCCTTTAATGAAAAACTGTTTTTT
>once|TRBV5-1|TRBD2|TRBJ2-1
CASSASLAGNRPNEQFF
TGCGCCAGCAGCGCATCACTAGCGGGTAACCGCCCCAATGAGCAGTTCTTC
>.|TRBV7-2|.|TRBJ1-1
CASSPRVMNTEAFF
TGTGCCAGCAGCCCCAGGGTTATGAACACTGAAGCTTTCTTT
>.|TRBV19|.|TRBJ2-2
CASSIRAQNTGELFF
TGTGCCAGTAGTATAAGGGCCCAGAACACCGGGGAGCTGTTTTTT
>.|TRBV6-5|TRBD1|TRBJ1-2
CASSYRQGSGTYGYTF
TGTGCCAGCAGTTACAGACAGGGGAGTGGGACGTATGGCTACACCTTC
>.|TRBV9|.|TRBJ2-1
CASSGTVSYNEQFF
TGTGCCAGCAGCGGGACAGTTTCCTACAATGAGCAGTTCTTC
>.|TRBV5-1|.|TRBJ1-1
CASSPGASNTEAFF
TGCGCCAGCAGCCCAGGGGCCTCGAACACTGAAGCTTTCTTT
>.|TRBV27|.|TRBJ1-6
CASSRPGTADSPLHF
TGTGCCAGCAGCCGTCCCGGGACTGCTGATTCACCCCTCCACTTT
>.|TRBV4-3|.|TRBJ2-3
CASSQDGRGKTDTQYF
TGCGCCAGCAGCCAAGATGGGAGGGGGAAAACAGATACGCAGTATTTT
>few|TRBV15|.|TRBJ1-6
CATSREGRGRDSPLHF
TGTGCCACCAGCAGAGAGGGCAGGGGCCGTGATTCACCCCTCCACTTT
>.|TRBV6-6|.|TRBJ2-6
CASSYNGVGANVLTF
TGTGCCAGCAGTTACAATGGGGTGGGGGCCAACGTCCTGACTTTC
>.|TRBV28|TRBD1|TRBJ1-2
CASSLRQGRGPNYGYTF
TGTGCCAGCAGTTTACGCCAAGGCAGGGGGCCCAACTATGGCTACACCTTC
>.|TRBV4-2|.|TRBJ2-4
CASSQENTPGIAKNIQYF
TGTGCCAGCAGCCAAGAAAACACTCCCGGGATAGCCAAAAACATTCAGTACTTC
>.|TRBV6-5|TRBD1|TRBJ2-7
CASRKDRGGYEQYF
TGTGCCAGCAGAAAGGACAGGGGCGGCTACGAGCAGTACTTC
>.|TRBV14|.|TRBJ2-7
CASSLDTGQGYEQYF
TGTGCCAGCAGCCTTGATACTGGGCAGGGCTACGAGCAGTACTTC
>.|TRBV4-1|.|TRBJ1-2
CASSPSRDRAASGYTF
TGCGCCAGCAGCCCCTCCCGGGACCGGGCAGCGAGCGGCTACACCTTC
>.|TRBV27|.|TRBJ1-4
CASSLRRGVNEKLFF
TGTGCCAGCAGTTTAAGGAGGGGGGTGAATGAAAAACTGTTTTTT
>few|TRBV6-1|TRBD1|TRBJ1-5
CASSWTGGYNQPQHF
TGTGCCAGCAGTTGGACAGGGGGCTACAATCAGCCCCAGCATTTT
>.|TRBV19|.|TRBJ1-1
CASRGRVGEAFF
TGTGCCAGTAGAGGGAGGGTAGGTGAAGCTTTCTTT
>.|TRBV2|.|TRBJ1-4
CASSDQGKANEKLFF
TGTGCCAGCAGTGATCAGGGGAAAGCTAATGAAAAACTGTTTTTT
>.|TRBV5-1|.|TRBJ1-1
CASSSYTGVNTEAFF
TGCGCCAGCAGCTCCTACACCGGGGTCAACACTGAAGCTTTCTTT
>.|TRBV7-3|TRBD2|TRBJ2-3
CASSLRGGSTDTQYF
TGTGCCAGCAGCCTGCGGGGGGGTAGCACAGATACGCAGTATTTT
>once|TRBV7-2|.|TRBJ2-5
CASSLFSGEETQYF
TGTGCCAGCAGCCTCTTTTCTGGTGAAGAGACCCAGTACTTC
>.|TRBV9|.|TRBJ1-4
CASSVEGNEKLFF
TGTGCCAGCAGCGTGGAAGGTAATGAAAAACTGTTTTTT
>.|TRBV10-3|.|TRBJ1-6
CAIRVPRTGNSPLHF
TGTGCCATCAGGGTTCCGAGAACAGGGAATTCACCCCTCCACTTT
>.|TRBV7-6|.|TRBJ1-1
CASSTEARNTEAFF
TGTGCCAGCAGCACCGAAGCAAGGAACACTGAAGCTTTCTTT
>.|TRBV6-5|TRBD1|TRBJ2-7
CASSYSGQSYEQYF
TGTGCCAGCAGTTACTCGGGACAGTCCTACGAGCAGTACTTC
>.|TRBV11-2|TRBD1|TRBJ2-7
CASSFDRAYEQYF
TGTGCCAGCAGCTTCGACAGGGCCTACGAGCAGTACTTC
>once|TRBV6-1|.|TRBJ1-5
CASSEGVTPNQPQHF
TGTGCCAGCAGTGAAGGGGTTACCCCCAATCAGCCCCAGCATTTT
>.|TRBV7-2|.|TRBJ2-7
CASSQSGTASYEQYF
TGTGCCAGCAGCCAGTCAGGGACGGCATCCTACGAGCAGTACTTC
>few|TRBV5-1|.|TRBJ2-1
CASSLKEGNEQFF
TGCGCCAGCAGCTTGAAAGAGGGGAATGAGCAGTTCTTC
>.|TRBV11-3|TRBD1|TRBJ2-5
CASSLDSPGTGYQETQYF
TGTGCCAGCAGCTTAGATAGTCCCGGGACAGGGTACCAAGAGACCCAGTACTTC
>.|TRBV18|TRBD2|TRBJ2-1
CASSPQSGGYEQFF
TGTGCCAGCTCACCACAGAGCGGGGGATATGAGCAGTTCTTC
>.|TRBV19|.|TRBJ1-2
CASTRKKDSNYGYTF
TGTGCCAGTACCAGAAAGAAGGACAGCAACTATGGCTACACCTTC
>.|TRBV7-9|TRBD1|TRBJ2-7
CASSLGQGAVDEQYF
TGTGCCAGCAGCTTGGGACAGGGGGCTGTGGACGAGCAGTACTTC
>.|TRBV30|.|TRBJ1-5
CGWTTGSLGRPQHF
TGTGGCTGGACCACGGGGTCCTTGGGTCGGCCCCAGCATTTT
>.|TRBV5-6|.|TRBJ2-7
CASSPLGGSSYEQYF
TGTGCCAGCAGCCCCTTGGGTGGAAGCTCCTACGAGCAGTACTTC
>.|TRBV21-1|.|TRBJ1-1
CASSFPQGEAFF
TGTGCCAGCAGCTTTCCTCAGGGGGAAGCTTTCTTT
>.|TRBV7-9|.|TRBJ1-1
CATLKRTGGNTEAFF
TGTGCCACACTTAAGAGAACGGGGGGGAACACTGAAGCTTTCTTT
>.|TRBV5-1|.|TRBJ1-1
CASSPQGWDTEAFF
TGCGCCAGCAGCCCACAGGGTTGGGACACTGAAGCTTTCTTT
>.|TRBV19|.|TRBJ1-4
CAYRVTATNEKLFF
TGTGCCTATAGGGTGACAGCAACTAATGAAAAACTGTTTTTT
>.|TRBV28|.|TRBJ1-5
CASSLGGGIRNQPQHF
TGTGCCAGCAGTTTAGGGGGGGGTATACGTAATCAGCCCCAGCATTTT
>.|TRBV6-5|.|TRBJ1-2
CASSSQGLSYGYTF
TGTGCCAGCAGTTCTCAGGGTCTGAGCTATGGCTACACCTTC
>.|TRBV18|.|TRBJ2-7
CASSPQVNEQYF
TGTGCCAGCTCACCACAGGTGAACGAGCAGTACTTC
>.|TRBV19|TRBD1|TRBJ2-4
CASSGTGGRAKNIQYF
TGTGCCAGTAGTGGGACAGGGGGCAGAGCCAAAAACATTCAGTACTTC
>few|TRBV30|.|TRBJ1-1
CAWSVQSMNTEAFF
TGTGCCTGGAGTGTACAGAGCATGAACACTGAAGCTTTCTTT
>once|TRBV19|.|TRBJ1-1
CASRPLTGTLNTEAFF
TGTGCCAGTAGACCGCTGACCGGGACACTGAACACTGAAGCTTTCTTT